What follows are 17 T cell receptor beta chains derived from one specimen sequenced in a study of T cells in Graves' hyperthyroidism and ophthalmopathy. RNA transcripts provided the source from which TCR beta CDR3 regions were amplified. HTBI primers were used for first-round RT-PCR of the TCR CDR3. Using its own MiXCR run on the multiplex PCR reads, TCRdb lists one record per CDR3 protein. The repertoire holds about 560,000 distinct CDR3 sequences, with approximately 15% as singletons. The sequenced sample was blood. The receptors come from a woman between 35 and 50 years old with Graves' hyperthyroidism.

This clonotype was found a few times. The chain is built from TRBV2 and TRBJ2-2, with D tentatively TRBD2 (6 bases). Trimming pared 3 bases from V and 0 bases from J, leaving 11 bases between. The V gene's germline CDR1 is SNHLY and CDR2 FYNNEI. This CDR3 region has 16 residues. The CDR3 region has the DNA TGTGCCAGCAGTGATACGAGGAGGGCGAACACCGGGGAGCTGTTTTTT. It is translated as CASSDTRRANTGELFF.

This chain connects TRBV28 to TRBJ2-7, with D uncertain. Looked up from germline, CDR1 is MDHEN and CDR2 is SYDVKM. Trimming took off 2 bases at V and 3 bases at J, with 11 bases between the two ends. The CDR3 contains 14 residues. CDR3 protein: CASSLGITDYEQYF. CDR3 nucleotide sequence: TGTGCCAGCAGTTTAGGAATTACGGACTACGAGCAGTACTTC.

This clonotype has just a few counts. CDR3 sequence reads: CASSARSSGSRSYEQYF. CDR3 in DNA: TGTGCCAGTAGTGCCCGATCTAGCGGGAGCAGGTCCTACGAGCAGTACTTC. The chain joins TRBV19 to TRBJ2-7, with 10 bases identical to TRBD2. Germline CDR1 and CDR2: LNHDA and SQIVND (reference sequence). This CDR3 region has 17 residues. J was trimmed by 1 base and V by 5 bases; bases with no gene match: 11.

This clonotype was recorded many times. The gene calls are TRBV9 and TRBJ2-3; weak D call: TRBD2 (6 bases). Germline-derived CDR1 and CDR2 are SGDLS and YYNGEE. The V and J ends lost 4 bases and 3 bases respectively, with 9 bases between them. This CDR3 has 13 amino acids. In DNA, the CDR3 is TGTGCCAGCAGCATCGGGACTACAGATACGCAGTATTTT. Translation: CASSIGTTDTQYF.

There are many counts of this clonotype. This chain links TRBV12-3 or TRBV12-4 with TRBJ2-3, with D perhaps TRBD2 (5 bases). The V gene lost 5 bases and the J gene lost 4 bases, with 13 bases spanning the gap. This CDR3 is built from 14 residues. The CDR3 loop is CASSPGVYPDTQYF. The CDR3 coding sequence is TGTGCCAGCAGTCCCGGGGTGTATCCAGATACGCAGTATTTT.

A few counts support this clonotype. Here the CDR3 reads CASSFAGLTDTQYF. The DNA of the CDR3 is TGCGCCAGCAGCTTCGCAGGGCTCACAGATACGCAGTATTTT. The chain combines TRBV5-1 with TRBJ2-3, with D possibly being TRBD1 (5 bases). V was pared by 2 bases and J by 2 bases, with 9 bases between. The CDR3 covers 14 residues. Germline V gene lookup returns CDR1 SGHRS and CDR2 YFSETQ.

This clonotype was seen ten or more times. Here the CDR3 DNA reads TGTGCCAGCAGCCTAGAGGGACAGGGGGAAGAGACCCAGTACTTC. As protein: CASSLEGQGEETQYF. V is TRBV13 and J is TRBJ2-5, with TRBD1 matching over 11 bases. CDR3 length equals 15 residues. With 5 bases clipped from V and 3 bases from J, the junction kept 5 bases outside the gene matches. The germline CDR1 and CDR2 sequences are PRHDT and FYEKMQ (reference sequence).

This clonotype was detected once. Since a much larger clone is just one base distant, this may be a read error. Here the CDR3 reads CSASKGRGNEQYF. In DNA form, the CDR3 reads TGCAGTGCTAGTAAGGGCCGGGGTAATGAGCAGTACTTC. The chain is built from TRBV20-1 and TRBJ2-7; weak D call: TRBD2 (5 bases). This CDR3 has 13 amino acids. Per germline, CDR1 DFQATT and CDR2 SNEGSKA (reference sequence). V was cut by 3 bases and J by 7 bases, with 16 bases left in between.

The chain has TRBV7-9 and TRBJ1-5; 8 positions match TRBD1. This CDR3 has 15 amino acids. V lost 4 bases to trimming and J lost 3 bases; unmatched junction nucleotides: 5. Germline CDR1 reads SEHNR; CDR2 reads FQNEAQ (reference sequence). CDR3 protein: CASSSDRGPNQPQHF. The CDR3 DNA follows: TGTGCCAGCAGCTCCGACAGGGGCCCCAATCAGCCCCAGCATTTT.

This clonotype was detected only a few times. The gene calls are TRBV10-2 and TRBJ2-1; TRBD2 matches at 8 bases. V was pared by 6 bases and J by 1 base, with 8 bases of the junction left unmatched. Germline CDR1 is WSHSY and CDR2 is SAAADI. The CDR3 runs to 16 residues. DNA for the CDR3: TGCGCCAGCAGAGCCAATAGCGGGATATCCTACAATGAGCAGTTCTTC. This translates into CASRANSGISYNEQFF.

There are many counts of this clonotype. V gene TRBV6-1 combines with J gene TRBJ2-7; 11 bases align to TRBD2. The CDR3 runs to 15 residues. The V gene end was trimmed by 6 bases and the J gene end by 1 base; junction bases not matched to a gene: 5. In germline, CDR1 is MNHNS, CDR2 SASEGT. CDR3: CASRGGLAVSYEQYF. For the CDR3, the DNA is TGTGCCAGCAGGGGGGGACTAGCGGTTTCCTACGAGCAGTACTTC.

This clonotype was seen at least ten times. The rearrangement joins TRBV28 to TRBJ2-6; D uncertain. V was shortened by 6 bases and J by 3 bases, with 12 bases between the two germline ends. In germline, CDR1 is MDHEN, CDR2 SYDVKM. The CDR3 sequence is 15 residues long. The CDR3 DNA sequence: TGTGCCAGCAGACAAGTGGGCTATGGGGCCAACGTCCTGACTTTC. Residues: CASRQVGYGANVLTF.

This rearrangement joins TRBV4-2 to TRBJ2-7; D may be TRBD1 (5 bases). Trimming cost V 3 bases and J 1 base, with 7 bases left between them. Germline CDR1 LGHNA, CDR2 YNFKEQ. The CDR3 sequence is 13 residues long. The CDR3 sequence is CASSHRQSYEQYF. As DNA, the CDR3 is TGTGCCAGCAGCCATCGACAGTCCTACGAGCAGTACTTC.

This clonotype was seen many times. The chain employs TRBV5-1 and TRBJ2-3, with D possibly matching TRBD1 (6 bases). V lost 4 bases, J lost 1 base, and 10 bases lay in between. The CDR3 is 14 amino acids. Per germline, CDR1 SGHRS and CDR2 YFSETQ. The DNA of the CDR3 is TGCGCCAGCAGCCCAGGGGACCGCACAGATACGCAGTATTTT. Residues: CASSPGDRTDTQYF.

This clonotype was detected only a few times. The chain couples TRBV28 to TRBJ1-1; D uncertain. The ends were cut back, 6 bases at V and 10 bases at J, with 12 bases in the middle. Germline CDR1 MDHEN, CDR2 SYDVKM. The length of the CDR3 is 11 residues. CDR3 region: CASRDTWPAFF. For the CDR3, the DNA is TGTGCCAGCAGAGACACCTGGCCAGCTTTCTTT. Looking up the rest from reference TRBV28 and TRBJ1-1 gives the full variable domain: DVKVTQSSRYLVKRTGEKVFLECVQDMDHENMFWYRQDPGLGLRLIYFSYDVKMKEKGDIPEGYSVSREKKERFSLILESASTNQTSMYLCASRDTWPAFFGQGTRLTVV.

The sample holds many counts of this clonotype. The chain employs TRBV18 and TRBJ1-2; no reliable D call. The germline gives CDR1 KGHSH, CDR2 LQKENI. This CDR3 region has 15 residues. V was cut by 2 bases and J by 0 bases, with 10 bases left in between. This CDR3 is CASSPSQAANYGYTF. The CDR3 DNA follows: TGTGCCAGCTCACCATCCCAGGCCGCTAACTATGGCTACACCTTC. Using reference TRBV18 and TRBJ1-2 for the parts outside the CDR3, the full variable domain is NAGVMQNPRHLVRRRGQEARLRCSPMKGHSHVYWYRQLPEEGLKFMVYLQKENIIDESGMPKERFSAEFPKEGPSILRIQQVVRGDSAAYFCASSPSQAANYGYTFGSGTRLTVV.

This clonotype was seen many times. The genes are TRBV30 and TRBJ2-1, with 7 bases lining up with TRBD1. Trimming at V came to 0 bases and at J to 9 bases, leaving 5 bases not matched to a gene. The CDR3 contains 13 residues. Germline V gene lookup returns CDR1 GTSNPN and CDR2 SVGIG (reference sequence). CDR3 amino acids: CAWSVGGWGEQFF. As DNA, the CDR3 is TGTGCCTGGAGTGTAGGGGGCTGGGGTGAGCAGTTCTTC. Complete variable domain (other parts from reference TRBV30 and TRBJ2-1): SQTIHQWPATLVQPVGSPLSLECTVEGTSNPNLYWYRQAAGRGLQLLFYSVGIGQISSEVPQNLSASRPQDRQFILSSKKLLLSDSGFYLCAWSVGGWGEQFFGPGTRLTVL.